These 10 T cell receptor beta chains were sequenced from one sample in a study of blood T cell repertoires in COVID-19. Measured with immunoSEQ multiplex PCR; TCRdb has only the in-frame clones, and not every one. The sample holds tens of thousands of clones, around four fifths seen once. Sample: peripheral blood. These receptors originate from a woman in her sixties or seventies with acute or convalescent COVID-19.

The CDR3 reads CASILGQGGSNEKLFF. The CDR3 DNA is TGTGCCAGCATCCTCGGACAGGGGGGCTCTAATGAAAAACTGTTTTTT. The gene calls are TRBV7-9 and TRBJ1-4, with 10 positions matching TRBD1. Per the germline V gene, CDR1 is SEHNR and CDR2 is FQNEAQ (reference sequence). V shed 7 bases, J shed 3 bases, and the junction held 8 bases outside the gene matches. The CDR3 is 16 residues long.

The chain recombines TRBV29-1 with TRBJ2-1; 7 bases map to TRBD1. J was trimmed by 2 bases and V by 2 bases; bases with no gene match: 6. CDR1 is SQVTM, CDR2 ANQGSEA, per germline. The length of the CDR3 is 15 residues. Here the CDR3 reads CSVESGRGTYNEQFF. For the CDR3, the DNA is TGCAGCGTTGAATCTGGCAGGGGGACCTACAATGAGCAGTTCTTC.

This clone was seen just once. The rearrangement uses TRBV7-9 and TRBJ2-1; 9 bases are shared with TRBD2. With 7 bases clipped from V and 4 bases from J, the junction kept 8 bases outside the gene matches. CDR3 length equals 15 residues. Germline values: CDR1 SEHNR, CDR2 FQNEAQ (reference sequence). The CDR3 DNA follows: TGTGCCAGCACCGTAGCGGGGGTCAAGTACAATGAGCAGTTCTTC. This gives the protein CASTVAGVKYNEQFF.

The J gene is TRBJ1-5, the V gene TRBV6-6; tentatively, D is TRBD1 (6 bases). Trimming cost V 6 bases and J 7 bases, with 19 bases left between them. The CDR3 has 15 amino acids. Germline lookup yields CDR1 MNHNY and CDR2 SVGAGI (reference sequence). CDR3: CASRGGAGVRQPQHF. CDR3 DNA sequence: TGTGCCAGCAGGGGGGGGGCCGGTGTGAGGCAGCCCCAGCATTTT.

This sequence joins TRBV4-1 and TRBJ2-3, with 12 bases identical to TRBD1. Unmatched junction bases numbered 11, after V lost 0 bases and J lost 7 bases. This CDR3 spans 18 amino acids. The germline CDR1 and CDR2 sequences are MGHRA and YSYEKL. The chain's CDR3 is CASSQDSPGQGAANTQYF. CDR3 nucleotide sequence: TGCGCCAGCAGCCAAGATTCACCGGGACAGGGGGCCGCGAATACGCAGTATTTT.

The chain couples TRBV5-1 to TRBJ2-5; TRBD1 matches at 7 bases. CDR1 SGHRS and CDR2 YFSETQ come from the germline V gene. CDR3 size: 14 residues. The V segment lost 4 bases and the J segment 0 bases; nucleotides outside the gene matches: 3. The CDR3 loop reads CASSIGTDQETQYF. CDR3 in DNA: TGCGCCAGCAGCATCGGGACAGACCAAGAGACCCAGTACTTC.

This chain connects TRBV10-3 to TRBJ2-1; TRBD2 matches 12 bases. V shed 6 bases, J shed 5 bases, and the junction held 2 bases outside the gene matches. The CDR3 consists of 14 residues. CDR1 is ENHRY, CDR2 SYGVKD, per germline. The CDR3 nucleotides read TGTGCCATCAGGTGGACTAGCGGGAACAATGAGCAGTTCTTC. Translation: CAIRWTSGNNEQFF.

This chain joins TRBV5-1 and TRBJ2-7; 7 nucleotides agree with TRBD1. There are 19 residues in the CDR3. CDR1 SGHRS and CDR2 YFSETQ come from the germline V gene. Unmatched junction bases numbered 16, after V lost 1 base and J lost 0 bases. CDR3 protein: CASSLWLGVDRPSSYEQYF. CDR3 DNA: TGCGCCAGCAGCTTGTGGTTGGGGGTGGACAGGCCCAGCTCCTACGAGCAGTACTTC.

This chain connects TRBV7-9 to TRBJ2-5, with 10 bases lining up with TRBD1. Trimming cost V 6 bases and J 2 bases; bases outside gene matches: 6. The CDR3 contains 15 residues. Germline assignment: CDR1 SEHNR and CDR2 FQNEAQ (reference sequence). CDR3 residues: CASSPPGQGQETQYF. The CDR3 nucleotides are TGTGCCAGCAGTCCCCCGGGACAGGGGCAAGAGACCCAGTACTTC.

V is TRBV2 and J is TRBJ1-1, with 7 bases lining up with TRBD1. The J segment lost 7 bases and the V segment lost 6 bases, leaving 5 bases of the junction unmatched. The length of the CDR3 is 12 residues. The germline V gene encodes CDR1 SNHLY and CDR2 FYNNEI. CDR3 coding DNA: TGTGCCAGCAGGGAACAGGGGATTGAAGCTTTCTTT. It yields the protein CASREQGIEAFF.